This T cell receptor (beta chain) is from a study of shared clonotypes between healthy human individuals. Study results and limitations: Sampling used blood alone; tissue repertoires probably differ.

In the original analysis: Quality scores were absent from the junction-only immunoSEQ sequences, so filtering differed. TCRdb keeps only in-frame clones here, not all; method: immunoSEQ multiplex PCR. The V and J calls and the clone size are those of that table, but D and trimming were determined from the DNA. The data contain about 2 million clones, approximately 95% of them singletons. Per the germline V gene, CDR1 is SGDLS and CDR2 is YYNGEE. This CDR3 region has 19 residues. The V end lost 4 bases, the J end lost 0 bases, and 20 bases lay between the germline ends. This clone was seen only once. Its target is unknown.

The gene calls are TRBV9 and TRBJ2-6; D perhaps matches TRBD1 (6 bases). Sequencing used naive CD4+ T cells sorted from blood. The subset here: CD45RA+ positively selected. The sequence came from a man aged 18-30 years in good health. The CDR3 region is CASSPRTAPEISGANVLTF. CDR3 in DNA: TGTGCCAGCAGCCCCCGGACAGCCCCCGAGATCTCTGGGGCCAACGTCCTGACTTTC.